The TCR beta chain under discussion was sequenced for a study of blood T cell repertoires in COVID-19. This clone appeared a few times. The CDR3 consists of 14 residues. CDR1 is KGHSH and CDR2 is LQKENI in the germline V gene. V lost 3 bases and J 6 bases, leaving 12 bases between the germline ends. The data were produced by immunoSEQ multiplex PCR, yet TCRdb's version contains in-frame clones alone and is incomplete. The repertoire holds over 25,000 clones, with about four fifths as singletons. Sample: peripheral blood. This TCR came from a woman over 75 with acute or convalescent COVID-19. The J gene is TRBJ1-5, the V gene TRBV18, with D possibly being TRBD1 (6 bases). For the CDR3, the DNA is TGTGCCAGCTCACCGGACAGCGACACTCAGCCCCAGCATTTT. It translates to CASSPDSDTQPQHF.